The 21 T cell receptor beta chains listed next were all sequenced from one sample in a study of T cell responses to AZD1222 COVID-19 vaccine. The assay was immunoSEQ multiplex PCR, and TCRdb's table has in-frame clones only and misses some. The sample contains 120,000 or so clones, around 92% of which appear only once. This specimen consisted of peripheral blood, obtained on day 0 of AZD1222 vaccination. The receptors here all came from an adult in good health.

J is TRBJ2-3 and V is TRBV5-4, with 10 bases identical to TRBD2. Looked up from germline, CDR1 is SGHNT and CDR2 is YYREEE (reference sequence). The V and J ends lost 4 bases and 1 base, in that order; junction bases with no gene match: 6. The CDR3 has 16 amino acids. This CDR3 is CASSKGLAGGTDTQYF. The CDR3 bases are TGTGCCAGCAGCAAGGGCCTAGCGGGGGGCACAGATACGCAGTATTTT.

V usage is TRBV14 and J usage is TRBJ2-3; D not certain. V shed 2 bases and J shed 7 bases, with 10 bases lying between them. The CDR3 loop spans 13 amino acids. CDR1 is SGHDN and CDR2 is FVKESK in the germline V gene. CDR3 bases: TGTGCCAGCAGCCAATTTGCCCCCCATACGCAGTATTTT. This encodes CASSQFAPHTQYF.

This clone appeared a single time. This CDR3 reads CASDKGAAPLHF. CDR3 nucleotide sequence: TGTGCCAGCGATAAGGGGGCAGCGCCCCTCCACTTT. The rearrangement joins TRBV6-6 to TRBJ1-6; 7 nucleotides align to TRBD1. Trimming removed 8 bases from V and 13 bases from J; junction bases left unmatched: 8. Germline V gene sequence: CDR1 MNHNY, CDR2 SVGAGI (reference sequence). CDR3 size: 12 residues.

The rearrangement uses TRBV19 and TRBJ1-5, with a weak D call TRBD1 (5 bases). V lost 3 bases, J lost 0 bases, and 15 bases lay in between. This CDR3 has 17 amino acids. Looked up from germline, CDR1 is LNHDA and CDR2 is SQIVND (reference sequence). CDR3 loop: CASSIGRGGYSNQPQHF. In DNA, the CDR3 is TGTGCCAGTAGTATCGGGAGGGGTGGGTATAGCAATCAGCCCCAGCATTTT.

CDR3 nucleotide sequence: TGTGCCAGCAGCCCCGCAGTCTCTGGGCCCCTCCACTTT. Amino acids: CASSPAVSGPLHF. V is TRBV3-1 (or the pseudogene TRBV3-2) and J is TRBJ1-6, with D unclear. Germline V CDR1 and CDR2: LGHDT, YNNKEL (reference sequence). Trimming pared 4 bases from V and 13 bases from J, leaving 14 bases between. CDR3 length equals 13 residues.

In its sample, this clone was seen once. This sequence joins TRBV6-5 and TRBJ2-1; 9 bases align to TRBD1. The V gene's germline CDR1 is MNHEY and CDR2 SVGAGI. The junction had 4 bases not matched to a gene; V was cut back by 5 bases and J by 5 bases. The CDR3 covers 14 residues. CDR3 residues: CASSPGTGNNEQFF. The CDR3 DNA reads as TGTGCCAGCAGTCCCGGGACAGGGAACAATGAGCAGTTCTTC.

The rearrangement uses TRBV5-1 and TRBJ2-3; the D gene is possibly TRBD2 (6 bases). The CDR3 length is 18 residues. Germline CDR1 is SGHRS and CDR2 is YFSETQ. The germline V and J ends were trimmed by 2 bases and 2 bases, with 21 bases remaining between them. The CDR3 is CASSFGQQGTRDTDTQYF. DNA for the CDR3: TGCGCCAGCAGCTTTGGTCAACAAGGGACTCGCGACACAGATACGCAGTATTTT.

The chain joins TRBV15 to TRBJ1-2, with unresolved D. CDR3 length: 16 residues. Per germline, CDR1 LNHNV and CDR2 YYDKDF (reference sequence). Between the trimmed V and J ends, which lost 0 bases and 0 bases, there was a span of 11 bases. The DNA for the CDR3 is TGTGCCACCAGCAGAGACCCCTCGACGGCTAACTATGGCTACACCTTC. It yields the protein CATSRDPSTANYGYTF.

This clone appeared once. The chain couples TRBV10-3 to TRBJ1-5, with 7 bases identical to TRBD1. J gave up 7 bases and V 10 bases, and 10 bases lay outside the gene matches. The CDR3 is made up of 13 amino acids. Germline V CDR1 and CDR2: ENHRY, SYGVKD. CDR3 DNA sequence: TGTGCCAGTCGACAGGGATCGGGACAGCCCCAGCATTTT. Its protein is CASRQGSGQPQHF.

CDR3: CASTVGLAGGVSGPDTQYF. CDR3 bases: TGTGCCAGCACCGTCGGACTAGCGGGAGGAGTTTCCGGCCCAGATACGCAGTATTTT. V and J are TRBV28 and TRBJ2-3; the match to TRBD2 covers 14 bases. The CDR3 has 19 amino acids. V lost 7 bases and J lost 4; bases outside the gene matches: 16. The V gene's germline CDR1 is MDHEN and CDR2 SYDVKM.

This sequence joins TRBV6-2 or TRBV6-3 and TRBJ2-6; TRBD1 might be the D (5 bases). The germline V gene encodes CDR1 MNHEY and CDR2 SVGEGT. V was pared by 0 bases and J by 2 bases, with 8 bases between. This CDR3 has 16 residues. CDR3 region: CASSYSPRAGANVLTF. The CDR3 DNA reads as TGTGCCAGCAGTTACTCGCCCAGGGCTGGGGCCAACGTCCTGACTTTC.

This chain links TRBV7-9 with TRBJ1-6; D remains unclear. The CDR3 is 14 residues long. V lost 4 bases to trimming and J lost 10 bases, with 14 bases between them. CDR1 SEHNR and CDR2 FQNEAQ come from the germline V gene (reference sequence). The CDR3 is CASSSAPSQSPLHF. The CDR3 bases are TGTGCCAGCAGCTCGGCCCCGAGTCAATCACCCCTCCACTTT.

The chain links TRBV12-5 to TRBJ2-1; D perhaps matches TRBD1 (6 bases). Trimming took off 0 bases at V and 10 bases at J, with 19 bases between the two ends. Germline V lookup: CDR1 LGHNT, CDR2 FRNRAP. The CDR3 is 16 residues long. The CDR3 loop is CASGLVRGTGFVEQFF. CDR3 coding DNA: TGTGCTAGTGGTTTGGTTAGGGGGACGGGTTTCGTCGAGCAGTTCTTC. Combining the CDR3 with reference TRBV12-5 and TRBJ2-1 gives the whole variable domain DARVTQTPRHKVTEMGQEVTMRCQPILGHNTVFWYRQTMMQGLELLAYFRNRAPLDDSGMPKDRFSAEMPDATLATLKIQPSEPRDSAVYFCASGLVRGTGFVEQFFGPGTRLTVL.

Comments on this clone: Other DNA variants within this sample encode the same CDR3. This chain joins TRBV9 and TRBJ1-3, with D perhaps matching TRBD1 (6 bases). Germline values: CDR1 SGDLS, CDR2 YYNGEE. This CDR3 comprises 14 residues. The V end lost 3 bases, the J end lost 0 bases, and 7 bases lay between the germline ends. DNA of the CDR3: TGTGCCAGCAGCGACAGGGTCTCTGGAAACACCATATATTTT. Amino acids: CASSDRVSGNTIYF.

For this clone: A read error is possible here, since a much larger clone lies one base away. The chain carries TRBV27 and TRBJ2-3; D call uncertain. Germline assignment: CDR1 MNHEY and CDR2 SMNVEV (reference sequence). V lost 5 bases to trimming and J lost 0 bases, with 6 bases between them. This CDR3 is 13 amino acids long. CDR3 sequence: CASSGTSTDTQYF. In DNA, the CDR3 is TGTGCCAGCAGTGGAACTAGCACAGATACGCAGTATTTT.

The chain employs TRBV27 and TRBJ2-7; the match to TRBD2 covers 12 bases. Unmatched junction bases numbered 5, after V lost 9 bases and J lost 2 bases. Germline V gene data show CDR1 as MNHEY and CDR2 as SMNVEV (reference sequence). There are 14 residues in the CDR3. CDR3 coding DNA: TGTGCCAGTCAAACTAGCGGGAGGCCCTACGAGCAGTACTTC. It is translated as CASQTSGRPYEQYF.

For the CDR3, the DNA is TGTGCCAGCAGCCGTGGACAGGGGTACACCGGGGAGCTGTTTTTT. It codes for CASSRGQGYTGELFF. The V and J genes are TRBV5-5 and TRBJ2-2, with 9 bases lining up with TRBD1. Per germline, CDR1 SGHKS and CDR2 YYEKEE (reference sequence). V lost 4 bases to trimming and J lost 3 bases; unmatched junction nucleotides: 4. CDR3 size: 15 residues.

The V and J genes are TRBV6-5 and TRBJ2-7; D unresolved. The CDR3 extends over 13 amino acids. The germline CDR1 and CDR2 sequences are MNHEY and SVGAGI. V lost 8 bases and J lost 0, with 11 bases in between. In nucleotides, the CDR3 is TGTGCCAGCGGCCCGGACCACTCCTACGAGCAGTACTTC. Translated, it gives CASGPDHSYEQYF.

The count of this clone is one. The genes are TRBV28 and TRBJ1-2; D unclear. Trimming removed 4 bases from V and 10 bases from J, with 10 bases in between. The CDR3 consists of 11 residues. Per the germline V gene, CDR1 is MDHEN and CDR2 is SYDVKM. As DNA, the CDR3 is TGTGCCAGCAGTTATAAATTACTCTACACCTTC. Translation: CASSYKLLYTF.

This chain joins TRBV4-3 and TRBJ1-2, with TRBD1 identical over 8 bases. Trimming at V came to 2 bases and at J to 0 bases, leaving 8 bases not matched to a gene. CDR1 LGHNA and CDR2 YSLEER come from the germline V gene. The CDR3 runs 17 residues. The CDR3 nucleotides are TGCGCCAGCAGCCAAAGCAGGGGGCCCCACCCTAACTATGGCTACACCTTC. Encoded protein: CASSQSRGPHPNYGYTF.

V usage is TRBV2 and J usage is TRBJ2-5; D is possibly TRBD1 or TRBD2 (5 bases each). Germline CDR1 reads SNHLY; CDR2 reads FYNNEI. CDR3 length: 18 residues. The V end was cut by 3 bases, the J end by 3 bases, with 23 bases between. The CDR3 loop is CASSDPTIRDPSEETQYF. The CDR3 DNA sequence: TGTGCCAGCAGTGACCCGACAATCCGGGACCCTTCCGAAGAGACCCAGTACTTC.